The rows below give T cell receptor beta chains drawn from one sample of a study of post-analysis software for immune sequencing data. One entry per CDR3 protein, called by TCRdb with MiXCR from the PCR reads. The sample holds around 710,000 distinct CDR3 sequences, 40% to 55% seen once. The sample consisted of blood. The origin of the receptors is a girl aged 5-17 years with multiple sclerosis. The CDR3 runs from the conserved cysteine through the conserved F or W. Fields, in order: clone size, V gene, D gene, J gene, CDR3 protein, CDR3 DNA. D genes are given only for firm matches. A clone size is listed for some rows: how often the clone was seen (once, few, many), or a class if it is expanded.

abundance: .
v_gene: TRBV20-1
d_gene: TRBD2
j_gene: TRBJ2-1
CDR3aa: CSAPIAGYNEQFF
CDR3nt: TGCAGTGCTCCTATAGCGGGATACAATGAGCAGTTCTTC

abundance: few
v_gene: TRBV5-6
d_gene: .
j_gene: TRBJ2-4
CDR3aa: CASSSPVGGSAKNIQYF
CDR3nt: TGTGCCAGCAGCTCCCCCGTGGGGGGTTCGGCCAAAAACATTCAGTACTTC

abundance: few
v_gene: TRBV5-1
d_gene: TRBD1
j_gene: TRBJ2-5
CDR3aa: CASSPRTGRQDKYF
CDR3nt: TGCGCCAGCAGCCCTCGGACAGGGCGCCAGGATAAGTACTTC

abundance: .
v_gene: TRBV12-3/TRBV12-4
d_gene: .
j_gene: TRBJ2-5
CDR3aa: CASNPTGGETQYF
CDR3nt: TGTGCCAGCAACCCTACGGGCGGGGAGACCCAGTACTTC

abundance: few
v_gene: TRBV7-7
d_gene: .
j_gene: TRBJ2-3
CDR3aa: CASSPQPDGDTQYF
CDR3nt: TGTGCTAGCAGCCCGCAACCGGACGGAGATACGCAGTATTTT

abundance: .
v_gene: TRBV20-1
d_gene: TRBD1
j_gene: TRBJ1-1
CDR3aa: CSAPGQGGWSTEAFF
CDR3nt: TGCAGTGCACCGGGACAGGGGGGCTGGAGCACTGAAGCTTTCTTT

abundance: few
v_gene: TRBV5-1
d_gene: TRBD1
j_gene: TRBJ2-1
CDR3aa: CASSSHRDRAQSNEQFF
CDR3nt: TGCGCCAGCAGCTCGCACCGGGACAGGGCTCAGAGCAATGAGCAGTTCTTC

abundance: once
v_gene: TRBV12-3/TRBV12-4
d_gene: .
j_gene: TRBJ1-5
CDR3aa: CASSSGTNLNQPQHF
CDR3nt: TGTGCCAGCAGTTCGGGGACAAACCTAAATCAGCCCCAGCATTTT

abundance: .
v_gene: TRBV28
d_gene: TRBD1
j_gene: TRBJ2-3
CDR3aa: CASSETPGQGPSTDTQYF
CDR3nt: TGTGCCAGCAGCGAGACGCCGGGACAGGGGCCAAGCACAGATACGCAGTATTTT

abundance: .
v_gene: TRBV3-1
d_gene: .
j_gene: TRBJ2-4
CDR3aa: CASSQGGLLEQYF
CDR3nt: TGTGCCAGCAGCCAAGGTGGTCTTTTAGAGCAGTACTTC

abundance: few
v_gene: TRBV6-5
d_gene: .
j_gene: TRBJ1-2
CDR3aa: CASSFSGAGPYGYTF
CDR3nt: TGTGCCAGCAGTTTCTCCGGGGCAGGGCCTTATGGCTACACCTTC

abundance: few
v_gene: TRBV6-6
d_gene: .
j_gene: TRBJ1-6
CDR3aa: CASSYSAGVEHSPLHF
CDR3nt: TGTGCCAGCAGTTACTCGGCGGGGGTGGAGCATTCACCCCTCCACTTT

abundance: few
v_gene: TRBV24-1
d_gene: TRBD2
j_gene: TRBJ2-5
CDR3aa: CATSAPGLAAGRGLETQYF
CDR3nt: TGTGCCACCAGTGCCCCGGGACTAGCGGCCGGCCGGGGATTAGAGACCCAGTACTTC

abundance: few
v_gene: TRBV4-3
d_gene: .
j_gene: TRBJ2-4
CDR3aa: CASSQDLADLAKNIQYF
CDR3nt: TGCGCCAGCAGCCAAGATCTGGCAGATCTAGCCAAAAACATTCAGTACTTC

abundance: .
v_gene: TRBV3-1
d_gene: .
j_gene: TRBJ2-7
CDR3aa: CASSPPYRESEQYF
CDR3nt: TGTGCCAGCAGCCCACCTTACAGGGAGTCCGAGCAGTACTTC

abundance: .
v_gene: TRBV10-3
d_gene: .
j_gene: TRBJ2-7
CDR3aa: CAISVPQESSYEQYF
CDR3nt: TGTGCCATCAGTGTCCCGCAGGAGTCTTCCTACGAGCAGTACTTC

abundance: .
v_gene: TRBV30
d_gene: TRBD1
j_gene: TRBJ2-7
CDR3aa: CAWSVGTGDDEQYF
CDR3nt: TGTGCCTGGAGTGTTGGGACAGGGGACGACGAGCAGTACTTC

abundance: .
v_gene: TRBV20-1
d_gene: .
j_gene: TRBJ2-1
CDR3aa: CSAREAVTAYNEQFF
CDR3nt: TGCAGTGCTAGAGAGGCGGTTACAGCCTACAATGAGCAGTTCTTC

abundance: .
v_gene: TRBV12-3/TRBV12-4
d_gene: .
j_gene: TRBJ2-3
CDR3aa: CTSRLVAGTDTQYF
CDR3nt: TGTACCAGCCGACTAGTTGCTGGCACAGATACGCAGTATTTT

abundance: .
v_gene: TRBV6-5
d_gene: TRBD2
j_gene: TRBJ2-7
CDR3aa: CASSVRAGGPYEQYF
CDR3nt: TGTGCCAGCAGCGTACGAGCGGGAGGGCCCTACGAGCAGTACTTC

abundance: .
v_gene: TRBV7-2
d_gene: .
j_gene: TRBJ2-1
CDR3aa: CASSGRGSWDEQFF
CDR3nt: TGTGCCAGCAGCGGCCGTGGTAGCTGGGATGAGCAGTTCTTC

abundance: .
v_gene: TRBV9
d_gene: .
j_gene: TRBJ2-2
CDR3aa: CASSVGGRKSTGELFF
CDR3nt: TGTGCCAGCAGCGTAGGGGGGCGTAAGAGCACCGGGGAGCTGTTTTTT

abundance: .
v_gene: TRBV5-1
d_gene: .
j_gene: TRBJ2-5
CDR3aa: CASSLAVGKETQYF
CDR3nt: TGCGCCAGCAGCTTGGCCGTGGGGAAAGAGACCCAGTACTTC

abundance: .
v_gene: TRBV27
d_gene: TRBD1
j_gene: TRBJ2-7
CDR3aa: CASRQGANHEQYF
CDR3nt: TGTGCCAGCCGCCAGGGGGCAAACCACGAGCAGTACTTC

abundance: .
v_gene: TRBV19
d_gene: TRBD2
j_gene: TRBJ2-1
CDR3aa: CASSIILAGGRNEQFF
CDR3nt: TGTGCCAGTAGTATTATCCTAGCGGGAGGGAGGAATGAGCAGTTCTTC